This T cell receptor (beta chain) originates from a study of cytomegalovirus exposure and HLA in healthy donors. This PCR relied on a set of 60 Vbeta primers and 13 Jbeta primers. Sequencing used immunoSEQ multiplex PCR; TCRdb keeps in-frame clones, though not all of them. The table has 70,000 to 100,000 clones, roughly two thirds seen once. The CDR3 is made up of 13 amino acids. Looked up from germline, CDR1 is SGHVS and CDR2 is FNYEAQ. Healthy bone marrow donors made up the donors. This clonotype originated in a woman in her forties or fifties in good health and CMV-seropositive. V is TRBV7-6 and J is TRBJ2-5, with a weak D call TRBD1 (6 bases). Near its end, the DNA agrees better with TRBJ2-7, so the J call may be wrong. The specimen was PBMCs. CDR3 amino acids: CASSGGQTYEQYF. The DNA of the CDR3 is TGTGCCAGCAGCGGAGGACAGACCTACGAGCAGTACTTC.